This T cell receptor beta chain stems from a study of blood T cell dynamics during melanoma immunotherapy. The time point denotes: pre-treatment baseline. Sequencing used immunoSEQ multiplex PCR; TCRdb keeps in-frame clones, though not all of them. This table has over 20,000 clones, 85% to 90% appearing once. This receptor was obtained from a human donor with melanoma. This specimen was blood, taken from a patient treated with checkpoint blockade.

CDR3 DNA sequence: TGTGCCAGCAGCTTAGAGGCAGCGGGATGGGAGACCCAGTACTTC. This gives the protein CASSLEAAGWETQYF. The J gene is TRBJ2-5, the V gene TRBV7-9; the match to TRBD2 covers 7 bases. J lost 5 bases, V lost 1 base, and 7 bases had no gene match. This CDR3 has 15 amino acids. Per the germline V gene, CDR1 is SEHNR and CDR2 is FQNEAQ (reference sequence). The full variable domain, with the rest looked up from reference TRBV7-9 and TRBJ2-5, is DTGVSQNPRHKITKRGQNVTFRCDPISEHNRLYWYRQTLGQGPEFLTYFQNEAQLEKSRLLSDRFSAERPKGSFSTLEIQRTEQGDSAMYLCASSLEAAGWETQYFGPGTRLLVL.